Presented here are 27 T cell receptor beta chains from one specimen sequenced in a study of blood T cell repertoires in COVID-19. TCRdb's copy holds only in-frame clones and misses some; the assay was immunoSEQ multiplex PCR. The table has tens of thousands of clones, more than 75% seen once; the top ten hold approximately 14%. Specimen: peripheral blood. These receptors came from a human donor with acute or convalescent COVID-19. The donor label of this sample is uncertain.

The count of this clone is one. J is TRBJ1-5 and V is TRBV6-6, with D possibly being TRBD1 (6 bases). The CDR3 covers 13 residues. Germline CDR1 is MNHNY and CDR2 is SVGAGI (reference sequence). Trimming removed 6 bases from V and 4 bases from J, with 10 bases in between. CDR3 sequence (DNA): TGTGCCAGCAGGGACAGAAGTAATCAGCCCCAGCATTTT. This codes for CASRDRSNQPQHF.

This clone was found a few times. The chain carries TRBV7-3 and TRBJ2-5; 7 bases fit TRBD1. Germline V lookup: CDR1 SGHTA, CDR2 FQGTGA. Germline trimming cut 2 bases from V and 3 bases from J; bases unmatched to any gene: 9. The CDR3 extends over 16 amino acids. This chain's CDR3 is CASSLVGGSGKETQYF. CDR3 DNA: TGTGCCAGCAGCTTAGTAGGGGGCTCCGGTAAAGAGACCCAGTACTTC.

The chain has TRBV12-3 or TRBV12-4 and TRBJ1-2, with D tentatively TRBD1 (5 bases). V was trimmed by 5 bases and J by 0 bases, leaving 7 bases between them. CDR3 length equals 13 residues. DNA of the CDR3: TGTGCCAGCAGTACGACAGCTAACTATGGCTACACCTTC. It specifies CASSTTANYGYTF.

The chain carries TRBV14 and TRBJ1-2, with 9 positions matching TRBD1. V shed 7 bases and J 2 bases; nucleotides not matched to a gene: 2. Germline V lookup: CDR1 SGHDN, CDR2 FVKESK. There are 13 residues in the CDR3. The CDR3 DNA sequence: TGTGCCAGCACTGGACAGGGGAACTATGGCTACACCTTC. Translation gives CASTGQGNYGYTF.

This chain connects TRBV25-1 to TRBJ1-1; D call uncertain. The CDR3 consists of 13 residues. Germline values: CDR1 MGHDK, CDR2 SYGVNS. The V and J ends lost 7 bases and 1 base respectively, with 10 bases between them. The CDR3 sequence: CASTTAENTEAFF. DNA for the CDR3: TGTGCCAGCACCACTGCGGAGAACACTGAAGCTTTCTTT.

This chain uses TRBV13 with TRBJ2-3; 12 nucleotides agree with TRBD2. The CDR3 is 15 residues long. The V gene end was trimmed by 5 bases and the J gene end by 4 bases; junction bases not matched to a gene: 4. Germline V gene sequence: CDR1 PRHDT, CDR2 FYEKMQ (reference sequence). CDR3 DNA: TGTGCCAGCAGCCAGACTAGCGGGAGCCCAGATACGCAGTATTTT. Encoded protein: CASSQTSGSPDTQYF.

The DNA of the CDR3 is TGTGCCAGCAGCCCCAGGGGCAACTCTGGAAACACCATATATTTT. Translating it yields CASSPRGNSGNTIYF. The chain uses TRBV11-3 and TRBJ1-3, with a possible D match to TRBD1 (6 bases). Between the trimmed V and J ends, which lost 5 bases and 0 bases, there was a span of 11 bases. Per germline, CDR1 SGHNT and CDR2 YENEEA. The CDR3 is 15 residues long.

The rearrangement links TRBV28 to TRBJ2-7; 9 nucleotides line up with TRBD1. J lost 2 bases, V lost 5 bases, and 7 bases had no gene match. The CDR3 runs 15 residues. CDR1 is MDHEN and CDR2 is SYDVKM in the germline V gene. The CDR3 spells CASSTGTGIPYEQYF. As DNA, the CDR3 is TGTGCCAGCAGTACCGGGACAGGGATCCCCTACGAGCAGTACTTC.

The chain is built from TRBV24-1 and TRBJ2-5; 14 nucleotides agree with TRBD2. CDR3 length equals 16 residues. Germline V gene sequence: CDR1 KGHDR, CDR2 SFDVKD. V lost 3 bases, J lost 5 bases, and 4 bases stayed unmatched. The CDR3 DNA sequence: TGTGCCACCAGTGATGGACTAGCGGGAGGACTGGAGACCCAGTACTTC. Amino acids: CATSDGLAGGLETQYF.

CDR3 sequence (DNA): TGTGCCAGCAGCTGGGGTCGGGAGCGCGGCTACAATGAGCAGTTCTTC. Amino acids: CASSWGRERGYNEQFF. The chain has TRBV7-2 and TRBJ2-1, with D possibly being TRBD2 (6 bases). This CDR3 has 16 residues. With 4 bases removed from V and 3 bases from J, the gap between germline ends came to 16 bases. Germline V lookup: CDR1 SGHTA, CDR2 FQGNSA.

The gene calls are TRBV4-3 and TRBJ1-1; 7 bases fit TRBD1. Germline V CDR1 and CDR2: LGHNA, YSLEER. Germline trimming cut 0 bases from V and 1 base from J; bases unmatched to any gene: 2. The CDR3 totals 15 residues. The CDR3 coding sequence is TGCGCCAGCAGCCAAGAGTACAGGGGGAACACTGAAGCTTTCTTT. It encodes CASSQEYRGNTEAFF.

The genes are TRBV30 and TRBJ1-5, with 7 nucleotides matching TRBD1. This CDR3 spans 14 amino acids. Trimming took 4 bases from V and 7 from J; bases not matched to a gene: 10. Germline V gene sequence: CDR1 GTSNPN, CDR2 SVGIG (reference sequence). The CDR3 DNA follows: TGTGCCTGGAAAGACAGGGAGCAGAAACAGCCCCAGCATTTT. This gives the protein CAWKDREQKQPQHF.

This sequence joins TRBV12-3 or TRBV12-4 and TRBJ2-7, with D possibly matching TRBD1 (5 bases). The length of the CDR3 is 13 residues. The ends were cut back, 4 bases at V and 3 bases at J, with 10 bases in the middle. This chain's CDR3 is CASSWQGLYEQYF. In DNA form, the CDR3 reads TGTGCCAGCAGTTGGCAGGGCCTCTACGAGCAGTACTTC.

This clone appeared a single time. The V call is TRBV7-9, the J call TRBJ2-7; perhaps TRBD2 as D (6 bases). Germline V gives CDR1 SEHNR, CDR2 FQNEAQ (reference sequence). V was shortened by 5 bases and J by 4 bases, with 21 bases between the two germline ends. The CDR3 loop spans 16 amino acids. CDR3 sequence: CASSATGGAGYYEQYF. The CDR3 region has the DNA TGTGCCAGCAGCGCGACCGGAGGAGCGGGTTATTACGAGCAGTACTTC.

This clone was seen just once. The chain joins TRBV3-1 (or the pseudogene TRBV3-2) to TRBJ1-3; a weak D match, TRBD1 (5 bases). The CDR3 is 19 amino acids. The germline V gene encodes CDR1 LGHDT and CDR2 YNNKEL (reference sequence). The V end lost 2 bases, the J end lost 0 bases, and 20 bases lay between the germline ends. The CDR3 bases are TGTGCCAGCAGCCAATCGCGCCTTACAGGATCAACCTCTGGAAACACCATATATTTT. This encodes CASSQSRLTGSTSGNTIYF.

Only a few counts were recorded for this clone. The chain links TRBV6-5 to TRBJ1-5; the match to TRBD1 covers 10 bases. The CDR3 runs to 15 residues. Trimming removed 5 bases from V and 1 base from J; junction bases left unmatched: 2. CDR1 MNHEY and CDR2 SVGAGI come from the germline V gene. Written as DNA, the CDR3 is TGTGCCAGCAGTAGGGACAGGGGAAGCAATCAGCCCCAGCATTTT. Encoded protein: CASSRDRGSNQPQHF.

This chain links TRBV7-8 with TRBJ1-1; the match to TRBD1 covers 7 bases. There are 15 residues in the CDR3. The germline V gene has CDR1 SGHVS and CDR2 FQNEAQ. The ends lost 3 bases at V and 5 bases at J; junction bases unmatched: 9. As DNA, the CDR3 is TGTGCCAGCAGCTTGGGAGGACAGGCGGAGACTGAAGCTTTCTTT. This codes for CASSLGGQAETEAFF.

The chain links TRBV5-1 to TRBJ2-7; unclear D gene. Trimming shortened V by 0 bases and J by 1 base, and 8 bases separated the two germline ends. Germline loops: CDR1 SGHRS, CDR2 YFSETQ. There are 14 residues in the CDR3. CDR3 protein: CASSLDSLSYEQYF. Written as DNA, the CDR3 is TGCGCCAGCAGCTTGGACAGCCTTTCCTACGAGCAGTACTTC.

The V and J genes are TRBV30 and TRBJ2-5; possible D gene TRBD2, 5 bases. The V and J ends lost 2 bases and 5 bases respectively, with 12 bases between them. Germline CDR1 and CDR2: GTSNPN and SVGIG (reference sequence). CDR3 length: 13 amino acids. CDR3: CAWSTGLGETQYF. The CDR3 DNA reads as TGTGCCTGGAGTACGGGGTTAGGGGAGACCCAGTACTTC.

The chain carries TRBV21-1 and TRBJ2-3; the table's TRBD1 call for D was not verified on the DNA. TRBV21-1 is reported as a pseudogene. The CDR3 extends over 15 amino acids. The CDR3 DNA is TGTGCCAGCAGCCAGGACAGGGGCCACACAGATACGCAGTATTTT. Translated: CASSQDRGHTDTQYF.

Remarks on this clone: The junction departs from the called germline gene at one end, perhaps through a read error. J is TRBJ1-2 and V is TRBV30; D remains unclear. Germline assignment: CDR1 GTSNPN and CDR2 SVGIG (reference sequence). The CDR3 loop spans 13 amino acids. CDR3 loop: CAWSVLRRPAESF. CDR3 coding DNA: TGTGCCTGGAGTGTACTCCGGAGACCCGCGGAGTCCTTC. Filled out from reference TRBV30 and TRBJ1-2, the complete variable domain reads SQTIHQWPATLVQPVGSPLSLECTVEGTSNPNLYWYRQAAGRGLQLLFYSVGIGQISSEVPQNLSASRPQDRQFILSSKKLLLSDSGFYLCAWSVLRRPAESFGSGTRLTVV.

V is TRBV5-1 and J is TRBJ1-1; D ambiguous. Trimming removed 5 bases at V and 6 bases at J, with 14 bases between. The germline CDR1 and CDR2 sequences are SGHRS and YFSETQ. This CDR3 is 13 amino acids long. The CDR3: CASSEVRKAEAFF. The CDR3 nucleotides are TGCGCCAGCAGTGAGGTGAGGAAGGCTGAAGCTTTCTTT.

The V call is TRBV19, the J call TRBJ2-7, with D maybe TRBD1 (6 bases). In germline, CDR1 is LNHDA, CDR2 SQIVND (reference sequence). CDR3 size: 13 residues. The V end lost 5 bases, the J end lost 6 bases, and 14 bases lay between the germline ends. The CDR3: CASSDTGFGEQYF. The CDR3 DNA is TGTGCCAGTAGTGACACAGGGTTTGGCGAGCAGTACTTC. The full variable domain, completed using reference TRBV19 and TRBJ2-7, is DGGITQSPKYLFRKEGQNVTLSCEQNLNHDAMYWYRQDPGQGLRLIYYSQIVNDFQKGDIAEGYSVSREKKESFPLTVTSAQKNPTAFYLCASSDTGFGEQYFGPGTRLTVT.

V is TRBV7-3 and J is TRBJ2-1; 7 nucleotides agree with TRBD2. CDR3 length: 12 amino acids. The junction had 3 bases not matched to a gene; V was cut back by 5 bases and J by 8 bases. Looked up from germline, CDR1 is SGHTA and CDR2 is FQGTGA. CDR3 nucleotides: TGTGCCAGCAGCACCACTAGCGATGAGCAGTTCTTC. It is translated as CASSTTSDEQFF.

The chain is built from TRBV3-1 (or the pseudogene TRBV3-2) and TRBJ1-1; D is uncertain. Germline V gene data show CDR1 as LGHDT and CDR2 as YNNKEL (reference sequence). The CDR3 sequence is 14 residues long. Deletions cut 3 bases from V and 0 bases from J, with 8 bases between. CDR3 nucleotide sequence: TGTGCCAGCAGCCATACGGGGATGAACACTGAAGCTTTCTTT. It is translated as CASSHTGMNTEAFF.

This clone was observed once. This chain links TRBV5-1 with TRBJ2-7, with a weak D call TRBD2 (5 bases). Between the trimmed V and J ends, which lost 0 bases and 5 bases, there was a span of 15 bases. The CDR3 consists of 15 residues. Germline V gene sequence: CDR1 SGHRS, CDR2 YFSETQ. The CDR3 here is CASSLALLAKDEQYF. The DNA for the CDR3 is TGCGCCAGCAGCTTGGCCCTGCTAGCCAAGGACGAGCAGTACTTC. Supplemented by reference TRBV5-1 and TRBJ2-7, the full variable domain reads KAGVTQTPRYLIKTRGQQVTLSCSPISGHRSVSWYQQTPGQGLQFLFEYFSETQRNKGNFPGRFSGRQFSNSRSEMNVSTLELGDSALYLCASSLALLAKDEQYFGPGTRLTVT.

The chain combines TRBV5-1 with TRBJ1-1; the match to TRBD1 covers 10 bases. In germline, CDR1 is SGHRS, CDR2 YFSETQ. The CDR3 is 15 amino acids. V lost 4 bases to trimming and J lost 5 bases; unmatched junction nucleotides: 8. CDR3 loop: CASSGTGARGTEAFF. CDR3 bases: TGCGCCAGCAGCGGGACAGGGGCGCGAGGGACTGAAGCTTTCTTT.